The 15 T cell receptor beta chains listed next were all sequenced from one sample in a study of T cell clonality in common variable immunodeficiency. TCRdb keeps only in-frame clones here, not all; method: immunoSEQ multiplex PCR. This sample shows tens of thousands of clones and no singletons; roughly 1.5% rests with the ten largest. The sequenced sample was peripheral blood mononuclear cells. These receptors were taken from a person between 18 and 70 years old in good health.

This clone was observed at least ten times. The missing CDR3 end, 3 residues past where the read stops, is filled in from the germline J gene. The rearrangement uses TRBV7-8 and TRBJ1-5; D not certain. V was pared by 5 bases and J by 1 base, with 9 bases between. The CDR3 loop spans 14 amino acids. Germline assignment: CDR1 SGHVS and CDR2 FQNEAQ. The CDR3 sequence is CASSPGMSNQPQHF. CDR3 DNA (partial): TGTGCCAGCAGCCCAGGTATGAGCAATCAGCCC.

There are many counts of this clone. The read gets to within 3 residues of the CDR3 end, and the germline J gene fills in the rest. The rearrangement uses TRBV10-2 and TRBJ1-6, with 7 bases that match TRBD1. Germline trimming cut 5 bases from V and 6 bases from J; bases unmatched to any gene: 4. Germline V lookup: CDR1 WSHSY, CDR2 SAAADI. The CDR3 spans 14 residues. The DNA read from the CDR3 is TGCGCCAGCAGTCCGGGACAGCCTAATTCACCC. Amino acids: CASSPGQPNSP. The whole CDR3 protein is CASSPGQPNSPLHF.

This clone was seen many times. With the read ending 3 residues before the CDR3 end, the germline J gene is used to fill in that end. The rearrangement links TRBV30 to TRBJ1-6; tentatively, D is TRBD1 (6 bases). The CDR3 has 13 residues. The germline V gene has CDR1 GTSNPN and CDR2 SVGIG (reference sequence). The V and J ends lost 5 bases and 10 bases respectively, with 15 bases between them. The CDR3 is CAWATTGTSPLHF. The sequenced CDR3 bases are TGTGCCTGGGCCACGACTGGGACATCACCC.

The sample holds many counts of this clone. The DNA ends 3 residues before the CDR3 does, and the rest of the CDR3 is filled in from the germline J gene. This chain connects TRBV18 to TRBJ2-7; 10 positions match TRBD2. The length of the CDR3 is 15 residues. Germline lookup yields CDR1 KGHSH and CDR2 LQKENI. The ends lost 3 bases at V and 3 bases at J; junction bases unmatched: 5. CDR3 protein: CASSPQGLANYEQYF. The sequenced CDR3 bases are TGTGCCAGCTCACCCCAGGGACTAGCGAACTACGAG.

This clone was seen many times. The read is 3 residues too short to cover the CDR3 end, so that end is filled in from the germline J gene. This chain links TRBV7-2 with TRBJ2-1; 8 bases line up with TRBD2. Per the germline V gene, CDR1 is SGHTA and CDR2 is FQGNSA. V lost 5 bases, J lost 5 bases, and 8 bases stayed unmatched. CDR3 length: 15 amino acids. The sequenced part of the CDR3 DNA is TGTGCCAGCAGCCCGTGGCGGGGGGCTGACAATGAG. It is translated as CASSPWRGADNE. The full CDR3 sequence reads CASSPWRGADNEQFF.

In its sample, this clone was seen a few times. The sequenced fragment ends 3 residues before the CDR3 boundary, so the rest is inferred from the germline J gene. V usage is TRBV5-8 and J usage is TRBJ1-5, with a possible D match to TRBD1 (6 bases). Germline CDR1 and CDR2: SGHTS and YDEGEE. The V and J ends lost 3 bases and 2 bases respectively, with 9 bases between them. This CDR3 is 14 amino acids long. The CDR3 bases that were read are TGTGCCAGCAGCTACAGGGAGGGCAATCAGCCC. The encoded protein is CASSYREGNQP. The whole CDR3 protein reads CASSYREGNQPQHF.

This clone occurred many times. The read falls 3 residues short of the CDR3 end, and the missing part is taken from the germline J gene. The chain uses TRBV7-9 and TRBJ1-3, with 7 bases that match TRBD1. The V gene end was trimmed by 6 bases and the J gene end by 4 bases; junction bases not matched to a gene: 9. The CDR3 has 15 amino acids. The germline V gene encodes CDR1 SEHNR and CDR2 FQNEAQ (reference sequence). The CDR3 loop reads CASRERGPGGNTIYF. The sequenced part of the CDR3 DNA is TGTGCCAGCAGGGAAAGGGGGCCGGGAGGAAACACC.

This clone was picked up many times. The read terminates 3 residues before the CDR3 end, so the remaining end is supplied by the germline J gene. The V and J genes are TRBV5-4 and TRBJ2-4; possibly TRBD1 for D (6 bases). This CDR3 region has 14 residues. Germline V CDR1 and CDR2: SGHNT, YYREEE (reference sequence). The V gene lost 2 bases and the J gene lost 3 bases, with 9 bases spanning the gap. The sequenced part of the CDR3 DNA is TGTGCCAGCAGCTTCCGGGACAACAAAAACATT. This gives the protein CASSFRDNKNI. The whole CDR3 reads CASSFRDNKNIQYF.

At least ten counts were recorded for this clone. The read comes to an end 3 residues before the CDR3 does, leaving the germline J gene to fill in the end. The chain has TRBV5-1 and TRBJ2-1; tentative D call: TRBD2 (6 bases). In germline, CDR1 is SGHRS, CDR2 YFSETQ. CDR3 length: 14 residues. V was clipped by 5 bases and J by 5 bases, with 14 bases between them. Partial CDR3 DNA: TGCGCCAGCAGTTACCTACGGGGGAACAATGAG. Translation gives CASSYLRGNNE. The complete CDR3 sequence is CASSYLRGNNEQFF. Complete variable domain (other parts from reference TRBV5-1 and TRBJ2-1): KAGVTQTPRYLIKTRGQQVTLSCSPISGHRSVSWYQQTPGQGLQFLFEYFSETQRNKGNFPGRFSGRQFSNSRSEMNVSTLELGDSALYLCASSYLRGNNEQFFGPGTRLTVL.

This clone was detected ten times or more. The read ends 3 residues early relative to the CDR3; the germline J gene fills the gap. The chain joins TRBV11-2 to TRBJ2-5; the match to TRBD1 covers 9 bases. The J segment lost 1 base and the V segment lost 7 bases, leaving 1 base of the junction unmatched. Germline lookup yields CDR1 SGHAT and CDR2 FQNNGV. The CDR3 runs 13 residues. Partial CDR3 DNA: TGTGCCAGCATGGGACAGGGCCAAGAGACC. It encodes CASMGQGQET. The full CDR3 protein is CASMGQGQETQYF.

This clone occurred many times. The DNA ends 3 residues before the CDR3 does, and the rest of the CDR3 is filled in from the germline J gene. The rearrangement joins TRBV5-4 to TRBJ1-2, with D maybe TRBD1 (5 bases). The germline V gene has CDR1 SGHNT and CDR2 YYREEE (reference sequence). The CDR3 runs to 14 residues. The V end lost 4 bases, the J end lost 5 bases, and 15 bases lay between the germline ends. CDR3: CASSPEGSGYGYTF. The sequenced CDR3 bases are TGTGCCAGCAGCCCAGAGGGGAGTGGGTATGGC.

In this sample, this clone turned up many times. The CDR3 goes on 3 residues after the read ends, and that part is filled in from the germline J gene. The chain uses TRBV28 and TRBJ2-7; 8 bases fit TRBD1. The CDR3 is 15 amino acids. Per germline, CDR1 MDHEN and CDR2 SYDVKM. Trimming at V came to 5 bases and at J to 3 bases, leaving 9 bases not matched to a gene. The CDR3 protein is CASSIRQGIVYEQYF. The CDR3 DNA, read in part, is TGTGCCAGCAGTATCCGACAGGGGATAGTCTACGAG.

This clone has at least ten counts. The CDR3 goes on 3 residues after the read ends, and that part is filled in from the germline J gene. The chain is built from TRBV29-1 and TRBJ2-1; D call uncertain. The CDR3 totals 14 residues. V lost 7 bases and J lost 0, with 13 bases in between. The germline V gene encodes CDR1 SQVTM and CDR2 ANQGSEA. The CDR3 bases that were read are TGCAGCGCCGACTCTTTAGGCTCCTACAATGAG. Translated: CSADSLGSYNE. The CDR3, in full, reads CSADSLGSYNEQFF.

This clone was detected many times. The CDR3 end is not reached by the read, which stops 3 residues before it; the germline J gene fills it in. The rearrangement joins TRBV6-2 or TRBV6-3 to TRBJ2-3; D not certain. This CDR3 contains 16 residues. Germline V gene data show CDR1 as MNHEY and CDR2 as SVGEGT. Trimming took off 6 bases at V and 0 bases at J, with 16 bases between the two ends. The sequenced CDR3 bases are TGTGCCAGCAGCCTATTCACCACCCCTAGCACAGATACG. It translates to CASSLFTTPSTDT. The entire CDR3 protein reads CASSLFTTPSTDTQYF.

This clone showed up many times. The read is 3 residues too short to cover the CDR3 end, so that end is filled in from the germline J gene. The gene calls are TRBV4-1 and TRBJ2-2; D is possibly TRBD1 (6 bases). Per the germline V gene, CDR1 is MGHRA and CDR2 is YSYEKL. The CDR3 sequence is 17 residues long. Trimming took 4 bases from V and 4 from J, leaving 19 bases between them. CDR3 sequence: CASSRTSRTDFTGELFF. CDR3 DNA, as far as it was read: TGCGCCAGCAGCCGAACGAGCCGGACAGACTTCACCGGGGAG.